This T cell receptor (beta chain) emerged from a study of T cells in women clearing cervical HPV infection. Germline V gives CDR1 MNHEY, CDR2 SVGEGT. The CDR3 length is 13 residues. The trim removed 2 bases at V and 7 bases at J, leaving 2 bases unmatched. A note on this clone: The CDR3 goes on 3 residues after the read ends, and that part is filled in from the germline J gene.

Assay used: immunoSEQ multiplex PCR; TCRdb lists only in-frame clones, some missing. The listing contains about 35,000 clones. This TCR came from a woman aged 18-70 years with a cervical HPV16 infection that either progressed to CIN3+ or cleared (not recorded which). The sequencing sample was made of blood buffy coat. The J gene is TRBJ1-5, the V gene TRBV6-2 or TRBV6-3; the match to TRBD1 covers 7 bases. The DNA read from the CDR3 is TGTGCCAGCAGTTACGAGGGGGCACAGCCC. Amino acid sequence: CASSYEGAQP. The CDR3, in full, reads CASSYEGAQPQHF.